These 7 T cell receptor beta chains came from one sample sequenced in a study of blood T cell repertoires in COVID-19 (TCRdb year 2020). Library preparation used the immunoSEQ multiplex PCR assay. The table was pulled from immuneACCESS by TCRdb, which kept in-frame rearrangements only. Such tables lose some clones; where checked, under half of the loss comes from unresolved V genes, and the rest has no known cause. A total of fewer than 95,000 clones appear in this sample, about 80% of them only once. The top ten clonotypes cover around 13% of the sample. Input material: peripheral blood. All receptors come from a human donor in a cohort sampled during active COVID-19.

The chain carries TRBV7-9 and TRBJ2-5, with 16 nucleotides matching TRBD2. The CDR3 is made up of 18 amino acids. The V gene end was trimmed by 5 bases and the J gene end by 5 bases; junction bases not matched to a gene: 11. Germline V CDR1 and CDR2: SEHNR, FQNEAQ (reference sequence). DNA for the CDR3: TGTGCCAGCAGCGCCGGGACTAGCGGGGGGGCCGTCTTGGAGACCCAGTACTTC. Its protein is CASSAGTSGGAVLETQYF. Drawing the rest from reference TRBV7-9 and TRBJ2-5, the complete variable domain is DTGVSQNPRHKITKRGQNVTFRCDPISEHNRLYWYRQTLGQGPEFLTYFQNEAQLEKSRLLSDRFSAERPKGSFSTLEIQRTEQGDSAMYLCASSAGTSGGAVLETQYFGPGTRLLVL.

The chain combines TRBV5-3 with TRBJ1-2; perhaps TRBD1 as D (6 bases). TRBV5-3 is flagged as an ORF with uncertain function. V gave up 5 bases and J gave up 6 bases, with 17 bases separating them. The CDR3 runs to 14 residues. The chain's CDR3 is CARRELGAGDGYTF. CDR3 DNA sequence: TGTGCCAGAAGGGAGTTGGGGGCAGGGGATGGCTACACCTTC.

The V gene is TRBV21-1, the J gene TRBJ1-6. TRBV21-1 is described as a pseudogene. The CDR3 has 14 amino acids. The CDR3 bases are TGTGCCAGCAGCAAACGGACGGGAAATTCACCCCTCCACTTT. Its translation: CASSKRTGNSPLHF.

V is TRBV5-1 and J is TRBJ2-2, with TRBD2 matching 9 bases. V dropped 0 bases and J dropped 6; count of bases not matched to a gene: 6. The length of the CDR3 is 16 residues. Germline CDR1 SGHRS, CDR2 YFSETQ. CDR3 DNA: TGCGCCAGCAGCTTGGGGAGCGGGGGGCTCGCCGGGGAGCTGTTTTTT. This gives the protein CASSLGSGGLAGELFF.

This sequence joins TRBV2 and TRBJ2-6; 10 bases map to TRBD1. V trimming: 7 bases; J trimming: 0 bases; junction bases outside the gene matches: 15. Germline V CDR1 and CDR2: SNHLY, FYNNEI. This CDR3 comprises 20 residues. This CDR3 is CASMRPGDRGPTSGANVLTF. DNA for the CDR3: TGTGCCAGCATGCGCCCGGGGGACAGGGGACCAACCTCTGGGGCCAACGTCCTGACTTTC.

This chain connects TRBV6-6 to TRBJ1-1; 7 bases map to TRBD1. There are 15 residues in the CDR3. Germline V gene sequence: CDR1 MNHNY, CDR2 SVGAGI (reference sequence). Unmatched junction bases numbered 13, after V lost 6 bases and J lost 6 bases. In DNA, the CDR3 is TGTGCCAGCAGGTATCGGACAGGAGATACGGCTGAAGCTTTCTTT. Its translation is CASRYRTGDTAEAFF.

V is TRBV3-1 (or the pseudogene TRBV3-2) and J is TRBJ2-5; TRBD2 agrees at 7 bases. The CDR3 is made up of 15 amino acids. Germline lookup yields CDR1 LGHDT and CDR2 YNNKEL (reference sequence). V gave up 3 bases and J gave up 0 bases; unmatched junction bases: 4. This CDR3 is CASSQLAANQETQYF. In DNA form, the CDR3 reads TGTGCCAGCAGCCAGCTAGCGGCCAACCAAGAGACCCAGTACTTC.